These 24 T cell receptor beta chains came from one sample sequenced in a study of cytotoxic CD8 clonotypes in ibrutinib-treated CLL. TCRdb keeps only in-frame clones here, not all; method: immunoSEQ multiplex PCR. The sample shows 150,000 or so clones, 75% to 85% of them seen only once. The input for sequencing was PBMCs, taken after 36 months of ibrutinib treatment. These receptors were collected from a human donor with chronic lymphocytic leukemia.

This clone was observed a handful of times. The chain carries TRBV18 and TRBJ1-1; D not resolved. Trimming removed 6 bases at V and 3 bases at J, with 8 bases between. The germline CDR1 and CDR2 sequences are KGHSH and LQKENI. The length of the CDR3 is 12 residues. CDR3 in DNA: TGTGCCAGCTCCCCGCGGGACACTGAAGCTTTCTTT. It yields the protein CASSPRDTEAFF.

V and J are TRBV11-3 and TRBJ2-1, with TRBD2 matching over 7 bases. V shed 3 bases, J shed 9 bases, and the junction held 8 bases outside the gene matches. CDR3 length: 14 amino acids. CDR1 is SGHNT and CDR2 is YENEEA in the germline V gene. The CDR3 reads CASSFSAGAGEQFF. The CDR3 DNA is TGTGCCAGCAGCTTTTCTGCGGGAGCGGGTGAGCAGTTCTTC.

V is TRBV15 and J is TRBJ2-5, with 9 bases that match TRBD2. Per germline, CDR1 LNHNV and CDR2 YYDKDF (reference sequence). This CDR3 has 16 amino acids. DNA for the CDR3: TGTGCTCCTGAGGGGAGGAGCGGGAGGCGGACGGAGACCCAGTACTTC. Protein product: CAPEGRSGRRTETQYF.

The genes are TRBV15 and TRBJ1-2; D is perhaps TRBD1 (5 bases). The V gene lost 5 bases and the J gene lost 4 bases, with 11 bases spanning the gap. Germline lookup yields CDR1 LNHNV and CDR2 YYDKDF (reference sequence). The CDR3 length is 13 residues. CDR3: CATSSGRGYGYTF. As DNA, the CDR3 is TGTGCCACCAGCTCAGGTAGGGGCTATGGCTACACCTTC.

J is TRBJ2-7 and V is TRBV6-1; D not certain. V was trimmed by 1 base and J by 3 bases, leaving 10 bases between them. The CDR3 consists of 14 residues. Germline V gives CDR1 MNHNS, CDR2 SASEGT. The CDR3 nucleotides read TGTGCCAGCAGTGAAGACAGTGCAATCTACGAGCAGTACTTC. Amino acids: CASSEDSAIYEQYF.

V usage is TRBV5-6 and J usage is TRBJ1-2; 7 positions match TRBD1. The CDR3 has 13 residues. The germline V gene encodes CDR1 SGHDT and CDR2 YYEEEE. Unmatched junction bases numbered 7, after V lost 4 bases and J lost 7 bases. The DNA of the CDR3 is TGTGCCAGCAGCGACAGGGCCATCGCTGGCTACACCTTC. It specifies CASSDRAIAGYTF.

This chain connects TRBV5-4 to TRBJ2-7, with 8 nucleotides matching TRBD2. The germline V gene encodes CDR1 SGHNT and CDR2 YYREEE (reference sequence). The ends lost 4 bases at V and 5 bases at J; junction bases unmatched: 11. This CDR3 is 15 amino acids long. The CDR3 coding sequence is TGTGCCAGCAGCGGGAAAGCGGGAGCTTACCACGAGCAGTACTTC. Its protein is CASSGKAGAYHEQYF.

The CDR3 spells CASRLLGLAGPGYTQYF. DNA of the CDR3: TGTGCAAGTCGCTTATTGGGACTAGCGGGGCCCGGGTATACGCAGTATTTT. The V and J genes are TRBV12-2 and TRBJ2-3; the table's D call of TRBD2 was not tested on the DNA. TRBV12-2 is given as a pseudogene. The CDR3 consists of 17 residues.

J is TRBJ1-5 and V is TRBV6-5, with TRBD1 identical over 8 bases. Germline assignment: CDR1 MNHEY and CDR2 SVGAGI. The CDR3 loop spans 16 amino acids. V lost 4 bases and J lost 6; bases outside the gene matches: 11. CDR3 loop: CASSSTTGVRSQPQHF. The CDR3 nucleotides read TGTGCCAGCAGTTCGACGACAGGGGTACGGAGTCAGCCCCAGCATTTT.

The CDR3 DNA is TGTGCCAGCTCACCACCGGGAACAGGCCGCTCTGGAAACACCATATATTTT. Translating it yields CASSPPGTGRSGNTIYF. The rearrangement uses TRBV18 and TRBJ1-3; a possible D gene is TRBD1 (5 bases). Germline CDR1 KGHSH, CDR2 LQKENI. CDR3 length: 17 residues. V was trimmed by 0 bases and J by 0 bases, leaving 12 bases between them.

CDR3: CAISEAQGAGGYTF. DNA for the CDR3: TGTGCCATCAGTGAGGCACAGGGGGCGGGAGGCTACACCTTC. The genes are TRBV10-3 and TRBJ1-2; 9 nucleotides line up with TRBD1. After removal of 2 bases from V and 8 bases from J, the junction contained 6 bases not matched to a gene. The CDR3 sequence is 14 residues long. Germline-derived CDR1 and CDR2 are ENHRY and SYGVKD.

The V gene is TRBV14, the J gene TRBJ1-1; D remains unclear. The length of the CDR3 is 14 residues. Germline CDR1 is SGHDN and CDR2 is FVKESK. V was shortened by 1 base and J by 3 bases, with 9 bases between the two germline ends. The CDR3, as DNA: TGTGCCAGCAGCCAAGGGAGGGTTTACACTGAAGCTTTCTTT. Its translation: CASSQGRVYTEAFF.

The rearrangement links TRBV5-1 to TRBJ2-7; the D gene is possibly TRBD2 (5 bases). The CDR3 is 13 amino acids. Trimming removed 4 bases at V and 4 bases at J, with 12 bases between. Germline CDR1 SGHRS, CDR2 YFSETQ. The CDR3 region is CASSPGREYEQYF. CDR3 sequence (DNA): TGCGCCAGCAGCCCTGGACGGGAATACGAGCAGTACTTC.

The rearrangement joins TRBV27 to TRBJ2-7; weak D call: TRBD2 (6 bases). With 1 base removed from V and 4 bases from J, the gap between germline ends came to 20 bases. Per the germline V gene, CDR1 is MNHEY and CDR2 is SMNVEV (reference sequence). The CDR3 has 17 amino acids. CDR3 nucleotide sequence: TGTGCCAGCAGTTTATACTCAGGAGGGGCCAGGGAGTACGAGCAGTACTTC. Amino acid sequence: CASSLYSGGAREYEQYF.

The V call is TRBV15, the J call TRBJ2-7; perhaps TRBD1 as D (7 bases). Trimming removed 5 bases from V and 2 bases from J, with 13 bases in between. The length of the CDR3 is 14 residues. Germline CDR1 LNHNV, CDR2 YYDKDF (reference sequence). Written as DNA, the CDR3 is TGTGCCACCAGCTGGGGGGACAGCCCCTACGAGCAGTACTTC. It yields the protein CATSWGDSPYEQYF.

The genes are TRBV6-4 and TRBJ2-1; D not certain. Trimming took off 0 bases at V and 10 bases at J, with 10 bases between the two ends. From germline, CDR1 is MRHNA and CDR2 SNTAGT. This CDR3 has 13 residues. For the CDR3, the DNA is TGTGCCAGCAGTGACTCGACCATCGGAGAGCAGTTCTTC. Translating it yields CASSDSTIGEQFF.

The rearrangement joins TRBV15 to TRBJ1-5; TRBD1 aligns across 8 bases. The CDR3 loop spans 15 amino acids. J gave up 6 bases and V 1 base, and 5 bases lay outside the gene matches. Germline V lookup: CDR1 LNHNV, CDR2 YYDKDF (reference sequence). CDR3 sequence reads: CATSRGGGTGQPQHF. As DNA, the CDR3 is TGTGCCACCAGCAGAGGAGGGGGGACAGGTCAGCCCCAGCATTTT.

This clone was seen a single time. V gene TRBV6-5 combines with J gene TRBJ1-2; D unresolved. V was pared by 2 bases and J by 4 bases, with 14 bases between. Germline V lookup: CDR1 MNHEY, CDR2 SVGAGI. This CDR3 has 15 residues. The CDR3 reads CASSYDPSGGYGYTF. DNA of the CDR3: TGTGCCAGCAGTTACGACCCAAGTGGAGGCTATGGCTACACCTTC.

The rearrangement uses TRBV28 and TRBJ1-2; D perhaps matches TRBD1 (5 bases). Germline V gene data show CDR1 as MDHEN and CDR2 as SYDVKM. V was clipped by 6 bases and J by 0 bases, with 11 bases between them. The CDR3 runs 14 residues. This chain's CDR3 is CASRTQATNYGYTF. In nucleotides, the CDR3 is TGTGCCAGCAGAACACAGGCTACTAACTATGGCTACACCTTC.

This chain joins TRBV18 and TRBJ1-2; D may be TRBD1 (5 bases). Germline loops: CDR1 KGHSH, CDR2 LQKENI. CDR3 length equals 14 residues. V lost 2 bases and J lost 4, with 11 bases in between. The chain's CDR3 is CASSPIAGSYGYTF. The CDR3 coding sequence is TGTGCCAGCTCACCAATTGCAGGGAGCTATGGCTACACCTTC.

As DNA, the CDR3 is TGTGCCATCAGAGAATACTACAATGAGCAGTTCTTC. Encoded protein: CAIREYYNEQFF. The gene calls are TRBV10-3 and TRBJ2-1; D not certain. The CDR3 spans 12 residues. CDR1 and CDR2 from the germline V gene are ENHRY and SYGVKD. Trimming removed 6 bases from V and 3 bases from J, with 6 bases in between.

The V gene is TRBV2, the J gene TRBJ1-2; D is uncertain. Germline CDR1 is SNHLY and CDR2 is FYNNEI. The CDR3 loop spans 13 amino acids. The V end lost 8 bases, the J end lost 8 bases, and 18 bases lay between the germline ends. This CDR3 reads CASPTGLDGGYTF. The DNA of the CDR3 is TGTGCCAGCCCTACGGGGTTGGACGGCGGCTACACCTTC.

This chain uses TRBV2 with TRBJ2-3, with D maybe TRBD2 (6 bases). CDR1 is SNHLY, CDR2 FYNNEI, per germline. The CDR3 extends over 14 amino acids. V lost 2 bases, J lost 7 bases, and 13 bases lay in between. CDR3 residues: CASSEWPGVNTQYF. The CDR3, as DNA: TGTGCCAGCAGTGAATGGCCGGGAGTGAATACGCAGTATTTT. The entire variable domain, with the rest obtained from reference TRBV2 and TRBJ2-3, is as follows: EPEVTQTPSHQVTQMGQEVILRCVPISNHLYFYWYRQILGQKVEFLVSFYNNEISEKSEIFDDQFSVERPDGSNFTLKIRSTKLEDSAMYFCASSEWPGVNTQYFGPGTRLTVL.

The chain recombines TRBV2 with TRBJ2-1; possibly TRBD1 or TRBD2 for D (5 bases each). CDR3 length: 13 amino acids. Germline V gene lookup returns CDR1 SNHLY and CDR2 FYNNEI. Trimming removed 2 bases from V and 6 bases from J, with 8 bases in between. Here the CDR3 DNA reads TGTGCCAGCAGTGAACGGGGCGTCAATGAGCAGTTCTTC. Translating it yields CASSERGVNEQFF.